This T cell receptor beta chain was obtained from a study of blood T cells in healthy people across ages. CDR3 length equals 12 residues. Germline V gives CDR1 SQVTM, CDR2 ANQGSEA. V was cut by 8 bases and J by 5 bases, with 15 bases left in between. PCR was performed a second time for about 7 to 12 cycles using a sample-barcoded 5' primer and a J-beta primer mix. Every cDNA molecule bore a tag from a template-switch adaptor containing 12 random nucleotides. One entry per CDR3 protein, called by TCRdb with MiXCR from the 5' RACE reads. Among 790,000 or so distinct CDR3 sequences, approximately 60% were seen once, and the ten largest hold more than 25%.

This chain joins TRBV29-1 and TRBJ2-5; D is perhaps TRBD2 (5 bases). The source material was blood. This receptor was obtained from a middle-aged man in good health. The CDR3 DNA reads TGCAGCTTCAAAATTGGGGAGGAGACCCAGTACTTC. Translating it yields CSFKIGEETQYF.